This entry is about one TCR beta chain. V shed 0 bases, J shed 10 bases, and the junction held 5 bases outside the gene matches. CDR1 LGHNA and CDR2 YNFKEQ come from the germline V gene. The CDR3 length is 16 residues. The study ran its PCR with 60 Vbeta and 13 Jbeta primers. The repertoire was sequenced with immunoSEQ multiplex PCR; TCRdb's copy has only in-frame clones and lacks some. This table holds over 150,000 clones, around 77% found once. This sample was taken from a study of cytomegalovirus exposure and HLA in healthy donors. The sequencing input was PBMCs. The receptor was derived from a woman between 25 and 40 years old in good health and CMV-seronegative. The rearrangement links TRBV4-2 to TRBJ1-6; 11 nucleotides agree with TRBD1. The CDR3 spells CASSQEPGTGGSPLHF. Here the CDR3 DNA reads TGTGCCAGCAGCCAAGAACCCGGGACAGGGGGATCACCCCTCCACTTT.